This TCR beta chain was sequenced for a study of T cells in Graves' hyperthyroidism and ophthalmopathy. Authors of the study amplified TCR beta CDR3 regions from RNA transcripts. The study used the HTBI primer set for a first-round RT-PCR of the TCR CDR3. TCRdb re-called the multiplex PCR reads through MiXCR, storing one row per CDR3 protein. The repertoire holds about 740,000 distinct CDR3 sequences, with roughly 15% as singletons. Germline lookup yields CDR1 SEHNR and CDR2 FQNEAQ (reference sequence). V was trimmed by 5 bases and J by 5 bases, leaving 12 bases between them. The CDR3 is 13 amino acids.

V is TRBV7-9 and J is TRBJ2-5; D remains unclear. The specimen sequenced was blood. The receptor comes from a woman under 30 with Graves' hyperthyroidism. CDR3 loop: CASSVGSRETQYF. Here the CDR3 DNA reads TGTGCCAGCAGCGTCGGCAGCAGGGAGACCCAGTACTTC. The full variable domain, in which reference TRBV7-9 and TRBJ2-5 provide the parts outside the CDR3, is DTGVSQNPRHKITKRGQNVTFRCDPISEHNRLYWYRQTLGQGPEFLTYFQNEAQLEKSRLLSDRFSAERPKGSFSTLEIQRTEQGDSAMYLCASSVGSRETQYFGPGTRLLVL.